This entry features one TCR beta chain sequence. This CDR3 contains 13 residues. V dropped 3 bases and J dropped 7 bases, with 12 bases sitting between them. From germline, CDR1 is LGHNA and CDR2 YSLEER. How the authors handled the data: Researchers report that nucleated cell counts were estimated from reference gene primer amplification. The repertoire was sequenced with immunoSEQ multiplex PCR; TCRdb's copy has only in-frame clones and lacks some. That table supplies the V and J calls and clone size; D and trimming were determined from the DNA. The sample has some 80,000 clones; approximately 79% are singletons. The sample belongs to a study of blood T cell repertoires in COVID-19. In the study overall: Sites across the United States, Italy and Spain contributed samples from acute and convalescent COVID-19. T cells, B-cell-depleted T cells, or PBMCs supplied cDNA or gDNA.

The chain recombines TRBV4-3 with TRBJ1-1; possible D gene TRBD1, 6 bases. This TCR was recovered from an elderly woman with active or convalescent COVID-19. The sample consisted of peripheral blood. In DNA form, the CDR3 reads TGCGCCAGCAGCCACCCGCCGGACAGTGAAGCTTTCTTT. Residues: CASSHPPDSEAFF.